A selection of T cell receptor beta chains follows, all from one sample in a study of blood T cell repertoires in COVID-19. TCRdb's copy holds only in-frame clones and misses some; the assay was immunoSEQ multiplex PCR. The sample carries around 430,000 clones, just under 90% recorded once. The material sequenced was PBMCs or T cells enriched from blood (not recorded which). The source is a woman between 45 and 65 years old who had recovered from COVID-19. Each CDR3 is given with its conserved first and last residue. A D gene is named only where the DNA matches it firmly. Where a row states a size, it is once, few, many or the class of an expanded clone; other rows omit it.

size: NA; J: TRBJ2-2; D: TRBD2; V: TRBV6-2/TRBV6-3; DNA: TGTGCCAGCAGTTTGAGCGGGAAACCCACCGGGGAGCTGTTTTTT; CDR3: CASSLSGKPTGELFF
size: once; J: TRBJ2-7; D: NA; V: TRBV11-3; DNA: TGTGCCAGCAGCCCCAATACAGATTCCTACGAGCAGTACTTC; CDR3: CASSPNTDSYEQYF
size: NA; J: TRBJ1-2; D: NA; V: TRBV7-9; DNA: TGTGCCAGCAGCTCCCCGGGAGAGGGGTCAGGCTACACCTTC; CDR3: CASSSPGEGSGYTF
size: NA; J: TRBJ2-1; D: NA; V: TRBV4-2; DNA: TGTGCCAGCAGCCAAGAATCTTCCAGTATCTACAATGAGCAGTTCTTC; CDR3: CASSQESSSIYNEQFF
size: NA; J: TRBJ1-3; D: NA; V: TRBV19; DNA: TGTGCCAGTACCAGCGCCGGGAGAGGGCACTCTGGAAACACCATATATTTT; CDR3: CASTSAGRGHSGNTIYF
size: NA; J: TRBJ1-6; D: NA; V: TRBV9; DNA: TGTGCCAGCAGCGTAGGGAGTTATGCGGGGGATAATTCACCCCTCCACTTT; CDR3: CASSVGSYAGDNSPLHF
size: NA; J: TRBJ2-5; D: TRBD1; V: TRBV5-1; DNA: TGCGCCAGCAGCAGGGACAGGATAAGTGGGACCCAGTACTTC; CDR3: CASSRDRISGTQYF
size: NA; J: TRBJ1-4; D: NA; V: TRBV7-9; DNA: TGTGCCAGCAGCCCCCGAGCTGCAACTAATGAAAAACTGTTTTTT; CDR3: CASSPRAATNEKLFF
size: NA; J: TRBJ1-4; D: TRBD1; V: TRBV14; DNA: TGTGCCAGCAGCCCCTCCCACGGCAGGGGGGATGAAAAACTGTTTTTT; CDR3: CASSPSHGRGDEKLFF
size: NA; J: TRBJ1-4; D: TRBD1; V: TRBV2; DNA: TGTGCCAGCAATCGGGACAGTAATGAAAAACTGTTTTTT; CDR3: CASNRDSNEKLFF
size: NA; J: TRBJ2-1; D: TRBD1; V: TRBV7-9; DNA: TGTGCCAGCAGCAGAGGACAGGGGAACTACAATGAGCAGTTCTTC; CDR3: CASSRGQGNYNEQFF
size: NA; J: TRBJ1-1; D: TRBD1; V: TRBV19; DNA: TGTGCCAGTAGTGCGAAACAGGGGGCTGGTACTGAAGCTTTCTTT; CDR3: CASSAKQGAGTEAFF
size: NA; J: TRBJ1-3; D: TRBD1; V: TRBV30; DNA: TGTGCCTCTACAGGGGCTGGAAACACCATATATTTT; CDR3: CASTGAGNTIYF
size: NA; J: TRBJ2-5; D: NA; V: TRBV12-3/TRBV12-4; DNA: TGTGCCAGCAGCTTGGGACTCGCAGAGACCCAGTACTTC; CDR3: CASSLGLAETQYF